The clone carrying this T cell receptor beta chain was observed many times. Trimming at V came to 3 bases and at J to 7 bases, leaving 8 bases not matched to a gene. Per the germline V gene, CDR1 is LGHDT and CDR2 is YNNKEL (reference sequence). The CDR3 covers 16 residues. Noted time point: blood at routine non-recurrence follow-up after resection. Each molecule of TCR cDNA was tagged with one unique molecular identifier. A single record per CDR3 protein comes from TCRdb applying MiXCR to the 5' RACE reads. The sample has under 20,000 distinct CDR3 sequences, about a fifth seen once. The data originate from a study of spatial heterogeneity in lung cancer.

This TCR came from a male donor with early-stage non-small cell lung cancer. The material was PBMCs, obtained at follow-up. This chain connects TRBV3-1 to TRBJ2-3; 12 positions match TRBD2. CDR3 DNA sequence: TGTGCCAGCAGCCACCTAGCGGGGGGGCTCTATAATACGCAGTATTTT. Protein product: CASSHLAGGLYNTQYF.